These 5 T cell receptor beta chains came from one sample sequenced in a study of blood T cell repertoires in COVID-19. Sequencing used immunoSEQ multiplex PCR; TCRdb keeps in-frame clones, though not all of them. Counted here are fewer than 200,000 clones, roughly 88% occurring once; the ten biggest clones make up 1% to 1.5%. Sequences were obtained from peripheral blood. The receptors here all came from a man aged 55 to 70 who had recovered from COVID-19.

This chain links TRBV18 with TRBJ1-5; 10 nucleotides line up with TRBD1. Germline trimming cut 3 bases from V and 8 bases from J; bases unmatched to any gene: 7. The germline V gene has CDR1 KGHSH and CDR2 LQKENI. There are 15 residues in the CDR3. CDR3 sequence: CASSPGQGITEPQHF. In DNA, the CDR3 is TGTGCCAGCTCACCGGGACAGGGGATTACGGAGCCCCAGCATTTT.

The chain recombines TRBV6-6 with TRBJ2-3; 7 bases fit TRBD2. V lost 2 bases and J lost 2; bases outside the gene matches: 4. The CDR3 runs to 15 residues. The germline CDR1 and CDR2 sequences are MNHNY and SVGAGI (reference sequence). The CDR3 region has the DNA TGTGCCAGCAGTTACCCCGGGACTAACACAGATACGCAGTATTTT. Its translation is CASSYPGTNTDTQYF.

This clone has only one observation. V and J are TRBV4-3 and TRBJ1-3; tentatively, D is TRBD1 (5 bases). CDR1 and CDR2 from the germline V gene are LGHNA and YSLEER. The V end was cut by 0 bases, the J end by 2 bases, with 11 bases between. The CDR3 runs to 16 residues. For the CDR3, the DNA is TGCGCCAGCAGCCAAGACCCCCCAGGGCCTGGAAACACCATATATTTT. This translates into CASSQDPPGPGNTIYF.

The chain combines TRBV30 with TRBJ2-5; TRBD1 might be the D (6 bases). The CDR3 loop spans 15 amino acids. CDR1 and CDR2 from the germline V gene are GTSNPN and SVGIG (reference sequence). Trimming removed 8 bases from V and 5 bases from J, with 24 bases in between. In DNA, the CDR3 is TGTGCCCGCCACCCTGGGACAACCACCGGGGAGACCCAGTACTTC. Translated: CARHPGTTTGETQYF. Complete variable domain (other parts from reference TRBV30 and TRBJ2-5): SQTIHQWPATLVQPVGSPLSLECTVEGTSNPNLYWYRQAAGRGLQLLFYSVGIGQISSEVPQNLSASRPQDRQFILSSKKLLLSDSGFYLCARHPGTTTGETQYFGPGTRLLVL.

The chain recombines TRBV5-1 with TRBJ1-1; D gene unclear. Germline V gene data show CDR1 as SGHRS and CDR2 as YFSETQ. V was trimmed by 0 bases and J by 3 bases, leaving 15 bases between them. CDR3 length equals 16 residues. CDR3 sequence: CASSLGVGRRDTEAFF. The CDR3 region has the DNA TGCGCCAGCAGCTTGGGGGTCGGGAGGAGAGACACTGAAGCTTTCTTT.